This entry describes one T cell receptor beta chain. The record originates from a study of blood T cell repertoires in COVID-19. Study-wide background: Acute and convalescent COVID-19 samples came from the United States, Italy and Spain. From T cells, B-cell-depleted T cells, or PBMCs came the material, which was cDNA or gDNA.

The CDR3 contains 15 residues. Germline lookup yields CDR1 SGHKS and CDR2 YYEKEE (reference sequence). Trimming stripped 7 bases from V and 5 bases from J, with 21 bases between. Those enrolled in Seattle joined during active infection and were followed longitudinally afterward. Original data processing: Cell counts per sample came from amplifying reference gene primers. The method was immunoSEQ multiplex PCR; TCRdb's version includes in-frame clones alone and lacks a portion of them. The V and J calls and the clone size are those of that table, but D and trimming were determined from the DNA. The sample has 150,000 to 200,000 clones, roughly 80% seen once.

The chain recombines TRBV5-5 with TRBJ2-5, with a weak D call TRBD1 (6 bases). The origin of this receptor is a middle-aged woman with COVID-19, enrolled during active disease. Sequenced material: peripheral blood. The CDR3 reads CASGLQGDRWETQYF. DNA of the CDR3: TGTGCCAGCGGACTCCAGGGTGACAGGTGGGAGACCCAGTACTTC.